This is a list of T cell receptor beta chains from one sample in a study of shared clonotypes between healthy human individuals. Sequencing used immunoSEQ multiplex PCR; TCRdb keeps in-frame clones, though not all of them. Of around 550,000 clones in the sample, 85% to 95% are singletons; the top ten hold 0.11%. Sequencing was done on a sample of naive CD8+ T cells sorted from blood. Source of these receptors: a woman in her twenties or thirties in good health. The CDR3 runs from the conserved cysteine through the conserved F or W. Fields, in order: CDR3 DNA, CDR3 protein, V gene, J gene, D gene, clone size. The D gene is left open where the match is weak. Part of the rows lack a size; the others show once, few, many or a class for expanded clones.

DNA: TGTGCCAGCAGTTTTCTGGGGAATCAGCCCCAGCATTTT
CDR3: CASSFLGNQPQHF
V: TRBV27
J: TRBJ1-5
D: -
size: -

DNA: TGTGCCAGCAGCTTAGTAAACTCCTACGAGCAGTACTTC
CDR3: CASSLVNSYEQYF
V: TRBV7-9
J: TRBJ2-7
D: -
size: once

DNA: TGTGCCAGCAGTGAAAACAGGCTCGGGTCCTACGAGCAGTACTTC
CDR3: CASSENRLGSYEQYF
V: TRBV2
J: TRBJ2-7
D: -
size: -

DNA: TGTGCCAGCAGCTTGTACCTAGAAAACGAGCAGTACTTC
CDR3: CASSLYLENEQYF
V: TRBV5-4
J: TRBJ2-7
D: -
size: -

DNA: TGTGCCAGCAGCTTAATGGGGAGACTGGAATCCTACGAGCAGTACTTC
CDR3: CASSLMGRLESYEQYF
V: TRBV7-3
J: TRBJ2-7
D: -
size: -

DNA: TGTGCCAGCAGAGACCCCAGGGGGAGCACAGATACGCAGTATTTT
CDR3: CASRDPRGSTDTQYF
V: TRBV28
J: TRBJ2-3
D: TRBD1
size: -

DNA: TGCAGCGTTGAAGGAGGGACAGGGAGGTTCTCCTACGAGCAGTACTTC
CDR3: CSVEGGTGRFSYEQYF
V: TRBV29-1
J: TRBJ2-7
D: TRBD1
size: -

DNA: TGCAGTGCTAGAGATCTTGGCGAGCAGTACTTC
CDR3: CSARDLGEQYF
V: TRBV20-1
J: TRBJ2-7
D: -
size: -

DNA: TGTGCCAGCAGCTTTGACCCGACCCCAGGAGACACCATATATTTT
CDR3: CASSFDPTPGDTIYF
V: TRBV5-4
J: TRBJ1-3
D: -
size: -

DNA: TGTGCCCCCCGGGGCCAGCTAGTTAACTATGGCTACACCTTC
CDR3: CAPRGQLVNYGYTF
V: TRBV2
J: TRBJ1-2
D: -
size: -

DNA: TGCGCCAGCAGCCCGCAGGGAAGCAATCAGCCCCAGCATTTT
CDR3: CASSPQGSNQPQHF
V: TRBV4-1
J: TRBJ1-5
D: -
size: -

DNA: TGTGCCAGCAGCCCATACTATGGGAACACTGAAGCTTTCTTT
CDR3: CASSPYYGNTEAFF
V: TRBV5-4
J: TRBJ1-1
D: -
size: -

DNA: TGTGCCAGCAGTTTATGGGGACAGGGAATGGAGACCCAGTACTTC
CDR3: CASSLWGQGMETQYF
V: TRBV27
J: TRBJ2-5
D: TRBD1
size: -

DNA: TGTGCCAGCAGCGTAGAGGCGGGGACAGGGGACGTGACGCAGTACTTC
CDR3: CASSVEAGTGDVTQYF
V: TRBV9
J: TRBJ2-7
D: TRBD1
size: -

DNA: TGTGCCAGCACGGGGTACTACGAGCAGTACTTC
CDR3: CASTGYYEQYF
V: TRBV2
J: TRBJ2-7
D: -
size: -

DNA: TGTGCCAGCAGCTTGTTGACTACCTACAATGAGCAGTTCTTC
CDR3: CASSLLTTYNEQFF
V: TRBV5-4
J: TRBJ2-1
D: -
size: -

DNA: TGTGCCAGCTCACCCCCATCATGGGCTGGCGAGCAGTACTTC
CDR3: CASSPPSWAGEQYF
V: TRBV18
J: TRBJ2-7
D: -
size: -

DNA: TGTGCCAGCAGCGGATGGCAAGAGAAGGGGTTTGGCTACACCTTC
CDR3: CASSGWQEKGFGYTF
V: TRBV9
J: TRBJ1-2
D: -
size: few

DNA: TGTGCCAGCAGCCCACGGCTAGCCCAAGAGACCCAGTACTTC
CDR3: CASSPRLAQETQYF
V: TRBV7-9
J: TRBJ2-5
D: -
size: -

DNA: TGTGCCAGTAGTGGGACCGGGACTAGCGGGAGGAACACCGGGGAGCTGTTTTTT
CDR3: CASSGTGTSGRNTGELFF
V: TRBV19
J: TRBJ2-2
D: TRBD2
size: -

DNA: TGTGCCAGCAGTCCGGGAGATGGCGAAAAACTGTTTTTT
CDR3: CASSPGDGEKLFF
V: TRBV7-6
J: TRBJ1-4
D: -
size: -

DNA: TGTGCCAGCAGTGAATCTCCGGACAGAATGCCCTCCTACGAGCAGTACTTC
CDR3: CASSESPDRMPSYEQYF
V: TRBV6-1
J: TRBJ2-7
D: -
size: -